A selection of T cell receptor beta chains follows, all from one sample in a study of graft-versus-host responses after intestinal transplantation. These receptors' targets are unknown. This table comes from immunoSEQ multiplex PCR, and its TCRdb copy is limited to in-frame clones, with some not included. Altogether 150,000 or so clones are present, 92% being singletons, with the ten largest covering about 0.19%. The input for sequencing was unstimulated CD4+ T cells sorted from spleen or lymph node cells, taken before intestinal transplant. These receptors were obtained from a human donor who received an intestinal transplant. Both conserved end residues are part of each CDR3. The D gene is left open where the match is weak. A clone size is listed for some rows: how often the clone was seen (once, few, many), or a class if it is expanded.

cdr3_aa cdr3_nt d_call j_call v_call clone_size
CASSQYRATSYEQYF TGCGCCAGCAGTCAATACAGGGCTACCTCCTACGAGCAGTACTTC - TRBJ2-7 TRBV4-1 once
CASSMDRPPSTDTQYF TGTGCCAGTAGTATGGACCGCCCTCCTAGCACAGATACGCAGTATTTT - TRBJ2-3 TRBV19 -
CASRTGIATNEKLFF TGCGCCAGCAGGACAGGTATTGCAACTAATGAAAAACTGTTTTTT - TRBJ1-4 TRBV5-1 -
CAWSAGSTEAFF TGTGCCTGGAGTGCGGGGAGTACTGAAGCTTTCTTT - TRBJ1-1 TRBV30 -
CASSRLAGGLAYNEQFF TGTGCCAGCAGTCGACTAGCGGGAGGTCTAGCCTACAATGAGCAGTTCTTC TRBD2 TRBJ2-1 TRBV14 -
CASSVGAGAYEQYF TGTGCCAGCAGCGTAGGGGCGGGGGCCTACGAGCAGTACTTC TRBD2 TRBJ2-7 TRBV9 -
CASSVQGANTGELFF TGTGCCAGCAGCGTCCAGGGTGCGAACACCGGGGAGCTGTTTTTT - TRBJ2-2 TRBV9 -
CASSVSGEGQPQHF TGTGCCAGCAGCGTATCAGGGGAGGGTCAGCCCCAGCATTTT - TRBJ1-5 TRBV9 -
CASSLGTGYYNEQFF TGTGCCAGCAGCTTGGGGACAGGGTACTACAATGAGCAGTTCTTC TRBD1 TRBJ2-1 TRBV5-4 -
CASSIETSVVEAFF TGTGCCAGTAGTATAGAGACATCGGTGGTTGAAGCTTTCTTT - TRBJ1-1 TRBV19 -
CASSQGRSYNEQFF TGCGCCAGCAGCCAAGGGCGGAGCTACAATGAGCAGTTCTTC - TRBJ2-1 TRBV4-3 -
CASSFLTSGEQFF TGTGCCAGCAGCTTTTTAACTAGCGGTGAGCAGTTCTTC TRBD2 TRBJ2-1 TRBV11-1 -
CASSLERGVEQYF TGTGCCAGCAGCTTAGAGAGGGGAGTCGAGCAGTACTTC - TRBJ2-7 TRBV11-2 -